This T cell receptor beta chain was sequenced in a study of blood T cells in healthy people across ages (dated by TCRdb to between 2015 and 2016). About the study as a whole: In model experiments, template switching captured about one uniquely barcoded TCR beta cDNA molecule for every two T cells. The study analyzed two additional independent replicas of 1 million unique cDNA reads from the same blood draw for two donors, one aged 18 to 30 and one aged 80 or older. To avoid experimental bias, donors of different ages were randomly spread across the sequencing lanes. The study measured age-related changes in TCR beta repertoire diversity using deep sequencing normalized with unique cDNA molecular identifiers. The donors were divided into four age groups: young (average around 17 years), middle-aged (about 39), aged (62) and long-lived (more than 75).

In the case of this clonotype: It has no known antigen specificity. The input lacks base qualities; no much larger clone sits a single base away.

Libraries were constructed by 5' RACE. For sequencing, an Illumina HiSeq 2500 was employed. A second roughly 6 to 11 cycle PCR used a sample-barcoded 5' primer and a J-beta primer mix. A unique molecular identifier was introduced onto each TCR beta cDNA molecule by a template-switch 5' adaptor carrying 12 random nucleotides. Each sample yielded at least 3 million CDR3-containing paired-end reads. First-strand cDNA was synthesized from all RNA with the Mint cDNA synthesis kit, primed by a TRBC-specific oligonucleotide. All cDNA was treated with uracil-DNA glycosylase and then went through a first 18-cycle PCR with the universal primers M1SS and BC2_uni_R. The original pipeline was this. For normalization, 1 million high-quality reads were randomly selected from each sample, with every read carrying a distinct molecular identifier. Instead of being binned into consensus sequences, reads that shared molecular identifiers were thrown out. MiTCR, with a Q25 quality threshold and the strictest error-elimination algorithm, was used for CDR3 identification, clonotype clustering and error correction. A nonparametric unseen species model with Euler transformation was used to estimate a lower bound on total TCR beta diversity. In TCRdb, the public reads were trimmed at Q25 with fastp and aligned with MiXCR, with productive beta chains retained. Rows matching on CDR3 protein sequence are summarized as one entry with the most common DNA and genes. TCRdb's processing, not the authors', yielded these V and J calls. The sample has 1.5 million to 2 million distinct CDR3 sequences on record, approximately 50% of them singletons. The top ten hold 2% to 2.5% of the sample.

CDR1 and CDR2 were assigned from the germline V gene as MGHRA and YSYEKL. The CDR3 contains 15 residues, cysteine and phenylalanine counted. Just the 45-base CDR3 DNA is kept, in frame starting at base 1. The study at large found these results: Total diversity estimates from one million sequenced T cells were considered lower bounds and underestimates. The long-lived group showed more naive CD4+ T cells, fewer expanded clones and increased TCR diversity than the aged group, suggesting age selection. Bulk unsorted PBMC profiling prevented conclusive comparison of naive and antigen-experienced compartments. Observed TCR beta diversity correlated strongly with the percentage of naive T cells measured by flow cytometry. Because the CMV infection status of the donors was unknown, age-related changes in expanded clonotypes may potentially have been confounded. Observed TCR beta diversity per million T cells fell roughly linearly with age, and a significant reduction was already apparent by age approximately 40.

Donors were 39 systemically healthy Caucasian individuals from Russia aged 6 to 90 years. Roughly 9.5 milliliters of peripheral blood were drawn from each donor into EDTA-treated Vacutainer tubes. PBMCs were isolated by Ficoll-Paque density-gradient centrifugation, with at least 7 million obtained per sample. Trizol reagent was used to extract total RNA from the PBMCs, yielding at least 6 micrograms per sample. For every donor, flow cytometry on a PBMC aliquot measured the percentage of naive CD45RAhigh/CD27high T cells. This chain joins TRBV4-1 to TRBJ2-7, with 8 central nucleotides matching TRBD1. The J call is doubtful: the DNA matches TRBJ2-5 better. The sequence derives from a woman aged 40 to 50 in good health. Sequencing input: blood. The nucleotide sequence is given as TGCGCCAGCAGCCAAGGGGACAGGTGGTTAGAGACCCAGTACTTC. It specifies CASSQGDRWLETQYF.